Reported below is one T cell receptor beta chain. The data stem from a study of control samples from healthy donors and cancer patients. Per the germline V gene, CDR1 is LGHNA and CDR2 is YNFKEQ. This CDR3 has 14 amino acids. V dropped 2 bases and J dropped 3; count of bases not matched to a gene: 3. Using immunoSEQ multiplex PCR, the repertoire was profiled, and TCRdb retains in-frame clones only, with some absent. The table has roughly 86,000 clones, 75% to 95% seen once. The sequenced sample consisted of blood. This clonotype was obtained from a woman between 18 and 29 years old in good health. This rearrangement joins TRBV4-2 to TRBJ2-5; TRBD1 matches at 7 bases. DNA of the CDR3: TGTGCCAGCAGCCAAATAGACAGGGAAGAGACCCAGTACTTC. This translates into CASSQIDREETQYF.